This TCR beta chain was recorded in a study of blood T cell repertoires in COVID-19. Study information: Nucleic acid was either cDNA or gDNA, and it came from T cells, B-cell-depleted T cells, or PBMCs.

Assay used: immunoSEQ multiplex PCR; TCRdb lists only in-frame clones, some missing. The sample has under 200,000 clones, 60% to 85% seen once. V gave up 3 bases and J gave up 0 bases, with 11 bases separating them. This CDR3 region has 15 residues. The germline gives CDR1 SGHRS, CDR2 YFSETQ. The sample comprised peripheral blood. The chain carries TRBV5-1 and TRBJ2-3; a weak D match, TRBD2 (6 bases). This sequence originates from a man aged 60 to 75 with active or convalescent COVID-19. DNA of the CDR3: TGCGCCAGCAGCTCAACTGGGACTAGCACAGATACGCAGTATTTT. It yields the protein CASSSTGTSTDTQYF.